Below are 9 T cell receptor beta chains sequenced from a single sample in a study of blood T cell repertoires in COVID-19. Some clones are missing from TCRdb's copy, which holds only in-frame ones; the method was immunoSEQ multiplex PCR. The table has approximately 90,000 clones, under 90% seen once. The sequenced sample was peripheral blood. The receptor source for this set is a man aged 55 to 70 with COVID-19, enrolled during active disease.

V gene TRBV7-9 combines with J gene TRBJ1-6; D might be TRBD1 (5 bases). Germline V gene data show CDR1 as SEHNR and CDR2 as FQNEAQ (reference sequence). This CDR3 is 15 amino acids long. V gave up 2 bases and J gave up 10 bases, with 15 bases separating them. The CDR3 nucleotides are TGTGCCAGCAGCTTATCCGGGGGGTTGGGATCACCCCTCCACTTT. The encoded protein is CASSLSGGLGSPLHF.

This rearrangement joins TRBV20-1 to TRBJ2-7; tentatively, D is TRBD1 (5 bases). This CDR3 region has 11 residues. V lost 3 bases and J 2 bases, leaving 5 bases between the germline ends. Germline-derived CDR1 and CDR2 are DFQATT and SNEGSKA (reference sequence). CDR3 protein: CSARGPYEQYF. The DNA of the CDR3 is TGCAGTGCTAGGGGGCCCTACGAGCAGTACTTC.

The chain carries TRBV15 and TRBJ2-7; TRBD2 is a possible D gene (6 bases). Trimming cost V 0 bases and J 5 bases, with 8 bases left between them. The CDR3 loop spans 13 amino acids. Germline V gives CDR1 LNHNV, CDR2 YYDKDF (reference sequence). The CDR3 region has the DNA TGTGCCACCAGCAGAGAGCCGGGAGACGAGCAGTACTTC. Encoded protein: CATSREPGDEQYF.

The CDR3 DNA is TGTGCCAGCAATACAGGGGGGTACGAGCAGTACTTC. Protein product: CASNTGGYEQYF. The rearrangement uses TRBV28 and TRBJ2-7; TRBD1 aligns across 8 bases. Germline CDR1 and CDR2: MDHEN and SYDVKM. The CDR3 spans 12 residues. The V gene end was trimmed by 7 bases and the J gene end by 4 bases; junction bases not matched to a gene: 3.

V usage is TRBV5-1 and J usage is TRBJ2-5; D may be TRBD2 (6 bases). The germline gives CDR1 SGHRS, CDR2 YFSETQ. The V end lost 7 bases, the J end lost 0 bases, and 19 bases lay between the germline ends. This CDR3 region has 16 residues. The CDR3 region has the DNA TGCGCCAGCGGCTCGGGACTGGTTGGGTACCAAGAGACCCAGTACTTC. Amino acid sequence: CASGSGLVGYQETQYF. The full variable domain, in which reference TRBV5-1 and TRBJ2-5 provide the parts outside the CDR3, is KAGVTQTPRYLIKTRGQQVTLSCSPISGHRSVSWYQQTPGQGLQFLFEYFSETQRNKGNFPGRFSGRQFSNSRSEMNVSTLELGDSALYLCASGSGLVGYQETQYFGPGTRLLVL.

V usage is TRBV2 and J usage is TRBJ2-3, with D maybe TRBD2 (5 bases). There are 15 residues in the CDR3. Trimming left V 4 bases short and J 5 bases short, with 16 bases between. The germline V gene encodes CDR1 SNHLY and CDR2 FYNNEI. As DNA, the CDR3 is TGTGCCAGCAGTGCATGGGGAGTAGGTTTAGATACGCAGTATTTT. This translates into CASSAWGVGLDTQYF.

This chain joins TRBV15 and TRBJ1-2; possible D gene TRBD1, 6 bases. The CDR3 spans 16 residues. Trimming removed 4 bases at V and 3 bases at J, with 18 bases between. CDR1 is LNHNV, CDR2 YYDKDF, per germline (reference sequence). CDR3 sequence reads: CATSKRTAREDYGYTF. CDR3 in DNA: TGTGCCACCAGCAAGAGGACAGCCCGGGAGGACTATGGCTACACCTTC. The entire variable domain, with the rest obtained from reference TRBV15 and TRBJ1-2, is as follows: DAMVIQNPRYQVTQFGKPVTLSCSQTLNHNVMYWYQQKSSQAPKLLFHYYDKDFNNEADTPDNFQSRRPNTSFCFLDIRSPGLGDTAMYLCATSKRTAREDYGYTFGSGTRLTVV.

CDR3 sequence reads: CAWSGDSSEKLFF. Written as DNA, the CDR3 is TGTGCCTGGAGTGGGGACTCGAGTGAAAAACTGTTTTTT. The chain has TRBV30 and TRBJ1-4; a weak D match, TRBD1 (5 bases). The germline CDR1 and CDR2 sequences are GTSNPN and SVGIG (reference sequence). V shed 1 base and J shed 7 bases, with 10 bases lying between them. CDR3 length: 13 amino acids.

This clone has only one observation. J is TRBJ1-4 and V is TRBV7-6; D perhaps matches TRBD1 (6 bases). Germline V gives CDR1 SGHVS, CDR2 FNYEAQ. V was trimmed by 2 bases and J by 5 bases, leaving 12 bases between them. CDR3 length equals 15 residues. CDR3 bases: TGTGCCAGCAGCTTAACCGGACAGCTAAATGAAAAACTGTTTTTT. Translating gives CASSLTGQLNEKLFF.